This entry concerns a single TCR beta chain. Trimming took off 3 bases at V and 8 bases at J, with 16 bases between the two ends. Per the germline V gene, CDR1 is MDHEN and CDR2 is SYDVKM. CDR3 size: 14 residues. A second roughly 6 to 11 cycle PCR used barcoded and J-beta primers. TCRdb used MiXCR to reprocess the 5' RACE reads, holding one entry per CDR3 protein. The table has over 1,500,000 distinct CDR3 sequences, roughly 49% seen once. This entry comes from a study of blood T cells in healthy people across ages. This chain uses TRBV28 with TRBJ1-2, with D possibly being TRBD1 (5 bases). Material: blood. The TCR comes from a woman aged 35 to 49 in good health. This chain's CDR3 is CASSFVRGSKGYTF. CDR3 coding DNA: TGTGCCAGCAGTTTCGTTAGGGGTTCCAAGGGCTACACCTTC.